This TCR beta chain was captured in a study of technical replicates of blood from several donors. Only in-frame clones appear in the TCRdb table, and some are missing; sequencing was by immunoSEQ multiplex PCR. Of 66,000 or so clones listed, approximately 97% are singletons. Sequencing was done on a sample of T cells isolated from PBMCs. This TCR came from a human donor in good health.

The CDR3 is CATTGSTLSEQYF. In DNA form, the CDR3 reads TGTGCCACTACCGGGTCAACCCTTAGCGAGCAGTACTTC. V is TRBV6-5 and J is TRBJ2-7; D gene uncertain. V dropped 10 bases and J dropped 6 bases, with 19 bases sitting between them. The CDR3 spans 13 residues. Germline CDR1 and CDR2: MNHEY and SVGAGI.